Below are 18 T cell receptor beta chains sequenced from a single sample in a study of human T cells and chemical hapten exposure. Time point denoted: patch test 1, 2 weeks after DPC sensitization. Treatment reported: therapeutic diphenylcyclopropenone sensitization with weekly scalp DPC. TCRdb reprocessed the RACE reads via MiXCR and lists one record per CDR3 protein. The sample consists of about 120,000 distinct CDR3 sequences, roughly 13% of them appearing once. Here the sequenced sample was whole blood, taken in connection with sensitization to the hapten diphenylcyclopropenone (DPC). These receptor sequences come from a man aged 18 to 35 with alopecia areata. Some clones in this sample may be carry-over from other donors' samples.

This chain connects TRBV6-2 or TRBV6-3 to TRBJ1-4; D gene ambiguous. The length of the CDR3 is 12 residues. Germline V gene sequence: CDR1 MNHEY, CDR2 SVGEGT. The V end lost 6 bases, the J end lost 8 bases, and 10 bases lay between the germline ends. The CDR3 region has the DNA TGTGCCAGCAGCCACCTGAAAGAAAAACTGTTTTTT. This codes for CASSHLKEKLFF.

The chain links TRBV7-8 to TRBJ1-4; D unclear. Deletions cut 6 bases from V and 6 bases from J, with 17 bases between. The CDR3 consists of 15 residues. From germline, CDR1 is SGHVS and CDR2 FQNEAQ. In DNA, the CDR3 is TGTGCCAGCAGTCTTAGCTCCAGCCTTCATGAAAAACTGTTTTTT. Translating it yields CASSLSSSLHEKLFF.

The rearrangement uses TRBV7-9 and TRBJ2-7, with D uncertain. Germline CDR1 is SEHNR and CDR2 is FQNEAQ (reference sequence). Between the trimmed V and J ends, which lost 3 bases and 4 bases, there was a span of 16 bases. This CDR3 is built from 15 residues. The CDR3 loop is CASSFPSRGKYEQYF. CDR3 DNA sequence: TGTGCCAGCAGCTTCCCTTCCCGCGGAAAGTACGAGCAGTACTTC. Based on the CDR3 plus reference TRBV7-9 and TRBJ2-7, the full variable domain is DTGVSQNPRHKITKRGQNVTFRCDPISEHNRLYWYRQTLGQGPEFLTYFQNEAQLEKSRLLSDRFSAERPKGSFSTLEIQRTEQGDSAMYLCASSFPSRGKYEQYFGPGTRLTVT.

The rearrangement links TRBV9 to TRBJ2-1, with D possibly TRBD1 on 5 matching bases. The CDR3 runs 12 residues. The V gene's germline CDR1 is SGDLS and CDR2 YYNGEE. The V end lost 3 bases, the J end lost 9 bases, and 10 bases lay between the germline ends. The CDR3 nucleotides are TGTGCCAGCAGCGCCGACAGAGTTGAGCAGTTCTTC. Translated, it gives CASSADRVEQFF. Filled out from reference TRBV9 and TRBJ2-1, the complete variable domain reads DSGVTQTPKHLITATGQRVTLRCSPRSGDLSVYWYQQSLDQGLQFLIQYYNGEERAKGNILERFSAQQFPDLHSELNLSSLELGDSALYFCASSADRVEQFFGPGTRLTVL.

This clonotype occurred many times. The chain carries TRBV6-2 or TRBV6-3 and TRBJ1-1; TRBD1 matches 8 bases. The CDR3 sequence is 13 residues long. From germline, CDR1 is MNHEY and CDR2 SVGEGT. The junction had 1 base not matched to a gene; V was cut back by 7 bases and J by 0 bases. CDR3 bases: TGTGCCAGCATGGGACAGGTGAACACTGAAGCTTTCTTT. Its translation: CASMGQVNTEAFF.

The gene calls are TRBV5-1 and TRBJ2-2, with TRBD2 matching 8 bases. CDR1 and CDR2 (germline): SGHRS, YFSETQ. The CDR3 has 15 residues. V lost 2 bases and J lost 5; bases outside the gene matches: 5. CDR3 loop: CASSFWVAGTGELFF. The CDR3 DNA reads as TGCGCCAGCAGCTTCTGGGTAGCGGGGACCGGGGAGCTGTTTTTT.

V usage is TRBV9 and J usage is TRBJ1-5, with 8 bases aligning to TRBD1. Trimming took 3 bases from V and 3 from J; bases not matched to a gene: 8. Germline values: CDR1 SGDLS, CDR2 YYNGEE. This CDR3 is 16 amino acids long. CDR3 DNA: TGTGCCAGCAGCGACCAGGGGACAGGTTTCAATCAGCCCCAGCATTTT. It encodes CASSDQGTGFNQPQHF.

The rearrangement links TRBV5-5 to TRBJ1-5, with TRBD1 matching over 7 bases. The trim removed 0 bases at V and 7 bases at J, leaving 13 bases unmatched. CDR3 length equals 17 residues. CDR1 is SGHKS, CDR2 YYEKEE, per germline (reference sequence). The CDR3 sequence is CASSLDYATGVRQPQHF. The CDR3, as DNA: TGTGCCAGCAGCTTGGACTACGCCACAGGGGTGCGGCAGCCCCAGCATTTT.

Ten or more counts support this clonotype. The chain joins TRBV7-9 to TRBJ2-7; 9 bases fit TRBD1. Trimming took 3 bases from V and 2 from J; bases not matched to a gene: 14. The CDR3 length is 18 residues. Germline V gene sequence: CDR1 SEHNR, CDR2 FQNEAQ (reference sequence). The CDR3 nucleotides read TGTGCCAGCAGCTTTTTGTGGACAGGGGAGAAAGGAACCTACGAGCAGTACTTC. Encoded protein: CASSFLWTGEKGTYEQYF.

The V call is TRBV20-1, the J call TRBJ2-7; the match to TRBD2 covers 7 bases. The CDR3 consists of 14 residues. With 0 bases clipped from V and 2 bases from J, the junction kept 4 bases outside the gene matches. Germline V gene sequence: CDR1 DFQATT, CDR2 SNEGSKA (reference sequence). CDR3 loop: CSARDPGGTYEQYF. Here the CDR3 DNA reads TGCAGTGCTAGAGATCCCGGGGGGACCTACGAGCAGTACTTC.

In this sample, this clonotype turned up a few times. J is TRBJ1-2 and V is TRBV12-3 or TRBV12-4; weak D call: TRBD1 (6 bases). V was pared by 5 bases and J by 7 bases, with 14 bases between. The CDR3 consists of 13 residues. CDR3 amino acids: CASSTTTGLGYTF. The CDR3 nucleotides read TGTGCCAGCAGTACGACGACAGGCCTTGGCTACACCTTC.

The chain has TRBV7-9 and TRBJ1-2; TRBD1 agrees at 10 bases. Trimming cost V 1 base and J 2 bases; bases outside gene matches: 4. Germline CDR1 is SEHNR and CDR2 is FQNEAQ (reference sequence). The CDR3 has 16 residues. The CDR3 DNA is TGTGCCAGCAGCTTAGGCGGGACAGGGGAGAACTATGGCTACACCTTC. Amino acid sequence: CASSLGGTGENYGYTF.

The genes are TRBV7-9 and TRBJ2-3, with D perhaps matching TRBD1 (6 bases). V was shortened by 5 bases and J by 3 bases, with 15 bases between the two germline ends. The CDR3 is 15 residues long. Germline assignment: CDR1 SEHNR and CDR2 FQNEAQ (reference sequence). The CDR3 DNA reads as TGTGCCAGCAGCGGCGGACAGAGTTTGACAGATACGCAGTATTTT. Protein sequence: CASSGGQSLTDTQYF.

This clonotype appeared a few times. This sequence joins TRBV29-1 and TRBJ2-5; D possibly corresponds to TRBD1 (6 bases). Germline CDR1 is SQVTM and CDR2 is ANQGSEA. Trimming removed 4 bases at V and 2 bases at J, with 17 bases between. The CDR3 has 15 amino acids. The CDR3 region is CSVGGHGRIQETQYF. The CDR3 DNA sequence: TGCAGCGTTGGGGGGCACGGAAGAATACAAGAGACCCAGTACTTC.

The chain couples TRBV5-1 to TRBJ2-3; D is possibly TRBD1 or TRBD2 (5 bases each). The length of the CDR3 is 12 residues. Germline V CDR1 and CDR2: SGHRS, YFSETQ. Trimming stripped 2 bases from V and 6 bases from J, with 7 bases between. DNA of the CDR3: TGCGCCAGCAGCTTATGGGGGGATACGCAGTATTTT. Protein sequence: CASSLWGDTQYF.

V usage is TRBV11-2 and J usage is TRBJ2-3, with unresolved D. The CDR3 spans 16 residues. Trimming cost V 3 bases and J 3 bases, with 16 bases left between them. In germline, CDR1 is SGHAT, CDR2 FQNNGV. The CDR3 DNA reads as TGTGCCAGCAGCTTGTGGGTGCGATTGGGGACAGATACGCAGTATTTT. It specifies CASSLWVRLGTDTQYF.

This clonotype was found a few times. The rearrangement links TRBV29-1 to TRBJ1-4; D ambiguous. Trimming cost V 1 base and J 0 bases, with 6 bases left between them. Per the germline V gene, CDR1 is SQVTM and CDR2 is ANQGSEA. The CDR3 is made up of 14 amino acids. For the CDR3, the DNA is TGCAGCGTTGAAGTCGCGGCAACTAATGAAAAACTGTTTTTT. Translation gives CSVEVAATNEKLFF.

For the CDR3, the DNA is TGTGCCAGCAGCCGACTAGGGGACAGCGGAGAAGCTTTCTTT. This gives the protein CASSRLGDSGEAFF. The rearrangement links TRBV14 to TRBJ1-1; TRBD1 matches 7 bases. The CDR3 is 14 amino acids. CDR1 and CDR2 (germline): SGHDN, FVKESK. J gave up 8 bases and V 4 bases, and 10 bases lay outside the gene matches.